This TCR beta chain is from a study of liver allograft versus peripheral blood T cells. Study context: Recipients' peripheral blood served as the comparator for T cell receptor repertoires in transplanted livers.

V was pared by 2 bases and J by 4 bases, with 5 bases between. This CDR3 comprises 13 residues. The germline gives CDR1 SEHNR, CDR2 FQNEAQ (reference sequence). This clonotype is a singleton in its sample. Its target is unknown. One entry per CDR3 protein results from TCRdb running MiXCR on the reads. The sample shows 9,300 or so distinct CDR3 sequences, 16% of them seen only once. The study, taken as a whole, reports: Reportedly, the T cell receptor repertoires present inside liver allografts differed from those in peripheral blood.

This receptor was identified in a human patient who had a liver transplant. The T cells may partly be graft donor cells. The gene calls are TRBV7-9 and TRBJ2-2; unclear D gene. CDR3 bases: TGTGCCAGCAGCTTACAGGTCACCGGGGAGCTGTTTTTT. Protein: CASSLQVTGELFF.